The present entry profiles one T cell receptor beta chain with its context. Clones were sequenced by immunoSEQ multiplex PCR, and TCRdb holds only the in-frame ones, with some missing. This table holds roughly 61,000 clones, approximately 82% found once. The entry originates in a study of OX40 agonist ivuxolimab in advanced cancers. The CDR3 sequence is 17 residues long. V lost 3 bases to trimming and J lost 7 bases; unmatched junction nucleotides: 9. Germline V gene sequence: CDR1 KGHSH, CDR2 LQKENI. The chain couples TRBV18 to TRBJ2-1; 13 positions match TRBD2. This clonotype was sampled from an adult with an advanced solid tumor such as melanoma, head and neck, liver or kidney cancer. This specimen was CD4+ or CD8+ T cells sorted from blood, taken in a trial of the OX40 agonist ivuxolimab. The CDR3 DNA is TGTGCCAGCTCACCCCCCCACACTAGCGGGAGGGGAAATGAGCAGTTCTTC. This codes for CASSPPHTSGRGNEQFF.